These 30 T cell receptor beta chains were all obtained from the same sample, sequenced in a study of blood T cell repertoires in COVID-19. The protocol was immunoSEQ multiplex PCR, while the TCRdb copy is restricted to in-frame clones and leaves out a portion. The sample holds under 350,000 clones, around 90% seen once. Sequences were obtained from peripheral blood. Receptor source: a man in his sixties or seventies with acute or convalescent COVID-19.

In this sample, this clone turned up once. This sequence joins TRBV5-1 and TRBJ1-2; TRBD1 matches at 9 bases. This CDR3 is built from 18 residues. Germline V gene data show CDR1 as SGHRS and CDR2 as YFSETQ. Trimming cost V 4 bases and J 2 bases; bases outside gene matches: 15. In DNA, the CDR3 is TGCGCCAGCAGCCCGATAGGGACAGGGACTCCTGTCAACTATGGCTACACCTTC. Translation gives CASSPIGTGTPVNYGYTF.

The sample holds one count of this clone. The chain couples TRBV2 to TRBJ1-2, with 7 bases fitting TRBD1. Trimming took 6 bases from V and 0 from J; bases not matched to a gene: 7. CDR1 is SNHLY, CDR2 FYNNEI, per germline. This CDR3 contains 15 residues. In nucleotides, the CDR3 is TGTGCCAGCAGCACTTCCGGGACAGCTAACTATGGCTACACCTTC. Its protein product is CASSTSGTANYGYTF.

The table lists this clone with a count of one. A read error may account for a junction end that differs from germline. CDR3 sequence reads: CASSLGGAPAVLDF. CDR3 nucleotides: TGTGCCAGCAGCTTAGGCGGGGCCCCCGCGGTACTGGACTTT. This sequence joins TRBV7-2 and TRBJ1-6; perhaps TRBD1 as D (5 bases). CDR3 size: 14 residues. Germline lookup yields CDR1 SGHTA and CDR2 FQGNSA.

This clone was observed once. The J gene is TRBJ2-2, the V gene TRBV24-1; 8 bases are shared with TRBD1. This CDR3 has 15 residues. CDR1 KGHDR and CDR2 SFDVKD come from the germline V gene. Trimming took 9 bases from V and 2 from J; bases not matched to a gene: 7. The CDR3 DNA is TGTGCCACCGCCCGGACAGGGTTAAACACCGGGGAGCTGTTTTTT. It encodes CATARTGLNTGELFF.

The chain joins TRBV3-1 (or the pseudogene TRBV3-2) to TRBJ1-5, with D possibly being TRBD1 (6 bases). This CDR3 is built from 16 residues. Germline V gene data show CDR1 as LGHDT and CDR2 as YNNKEL (reference sequence). V lost 0 bases, J lost 2 bases, and 11 bases lay in between. CDR3 amino acids: CASSQDSGAGNQPQHF. The DNA of the CDR3 is TGTGCCAGCAGCCAAGATTCAGGGGCAGGCAATCAGCCCCAGCATTTT.

The chain recombines TRBV30 with TRBJ2-1, with a tentative D call TRBD1 (6 bases). Germline V gene data show CDR1 as GTSNPN and CDR2 as SVGIG (reference sequence). The ends were cut back, 3 bases at V and 4 bases at J, with 16 bases in the middle. The CDR3 has 15 residues. The CDR3 bases are TGTGCCTGGAGCGTCAAGCTAGGACAGTACAATGAGCAGTTCTTC. It encodes CAWSVKLGQYNEQFF.

The rearrangement links TRBV7-2 to TRBJ2-7, with 10 bases identical to TRBD1. This CDR3 spans 15 amino acids. CDR1 is SGHTA, CDR2 FQGNSA, per germline. Trimming took 5 bases from V and 2 from J; bases not matched to a gene: 6. The CDR3 loop reads CASSPRQGAPYEQYF. CDR3 coding DNA: TGTGCCAGCAGCCCCCGACAGGGGGCTCCCTACGAGCAGTACTTC.

V is TRBV29-1 and J is TRBJ2-7, with D possibly TRBD1 on 5 matching bases. The CDR3 has 11 residues. Per germline, CDR1 SQVTM and CDR2 ANQGSEA. Deletions cut 5 bases from V and 1 base from J, with 6 bases between. The CDR3 spells CSVQGSYEQYF. As DNA, the CDR3 is TGCAGCGTTCAGGGTTCCTACGAGCAGTACTTC.

The chain couples TRBV5-1 to TRBJ2-3, with TRBD2 identical over 13 bases. This CDR3 is 16 amino acids long. V was clipped by 4 bases and J by 6 bases; unmatched bases: 8. Germline values: CDR1 SGHRS, CDR2 YFSETQ. The CDR3 DNA reads TGCGCCAGCAGCCCGCGACTAGCGGGAGGCCGGGATACGCAGTATTTT. It encodes CASSPRLAGGRDTQYF.

This clone was seen only once. The chain couples TRBV21-1 to TRBJ1-1; whether TRBD1, the table's D call, matches the DNA was not checked. TRBV21-1 is classified as a pseudogene. The CDR3 totals 17 residues. The CDR3 is CASSKGQGQTMNTEAFF. As DNA, the CDR3 is TGTGCCAGCAGCAAAGGCCAGGGACAGACCATGAACACTGAAGCTTTCTTT.

The rearrangement links TRBV15 to TRBJ1-2; D might be TRBD1 (6 bases). The CDR3 consists of 16 residues. From germline, CDR1 is LNHNV and CDR2 YYDKDF (reference sequence). Trimming removed 5 bases from V and 1 base from J, with 17 bases in between. The CDR3 DNA follows: TGTGCCACCAGCCCGGAGGGGGGGCCCCTTAACTATGGCTACACCTTC. Its translation is CATSPEGGPLNYGYTF.

The chain recombines TRBV28 with TRBJ2-4, with a tentative D call TRBD1 (5 bases). CDR1 MDHEN and CDR2 SYDVKM come from the germline V gene. The CDR3 contains 13 residues. V lost 2 bases to trimming and J lost 6 bases, with 8 bases between them. CDR3 sequence (DNA): TGTGCCAGCAGTTTACCTCAGGGAAACATTCAGTACTTC. Translation: CASSLPQGNIQYF.

The V call is TRBV28, the J call TRBJ1-2; tentatively, D is TRBD1 (5 bases). Trimming shortened V by 7 bases and J by 6 bases, and 15 bases separated the two germline ends. CDR1 MDHEN and CDR2 SYDVKM come from the germline V gene. This CDR3 comprises 13 residues. The CDR3 DNA reads as TGTGCCAGCAACGGGCCGGAGGGACATGGCTACACCTTC. Translated: CASNGPEGHGYTF.

The chain links TRBV7-9 to TRBJ1-4; 7 bases match TRBD1. Germline trimming cut 5 bases from V and 0 bases from J; bases unmatched to any gene: 3. This CDR3 spans 15 amino acids. The germline V gene encodes CDR1 SEHNR and CDR2 FQNEAQ (reference sequence). The CDR3 DNA sequence: TGTGCCAGCAGCGCGGACAGGACAACTAATGAAAAACTGTTTTTT. This translates into CASSADRTTNEKLFF.

V gene TRBV2 combines with J gene TRBJ2-1; 7 positions match TRBD1. The junction had 2 bases not matched to a gene; V was cut back by 6 bases and J by 6 bases. Germline V lookup: CDR1 SNHLY, CDR2 FYNNEI. The CDR3 has 12 residues. For the CDR3, the DNA is TGTGCCAGCAGACGGGACAGCAATGAGCAGTTCTTC. Encoded protein: CASRRDSNEQFF.

The V call is TRBV5-1, the J call TRBJ1-4; 10 bases are shared with TRBD1. V was clipped by 5 bases and J by 6 bases; unmatched bases: 7. CDR1 and CDR2 (germline): SGHRS, YFSETQ. This CDR3 contains 15 residues. The DNA of the CDR3 is TGCGCCAGCAGGCGGACAGGGGGGAGAGATGAAAAACTGTTTTTT. Protein: CASRRTGGRDEKLFF.

The V gene is TRBV18, the J gene TRBJ1-6, with TRBD1 matching over 7 bases. With 2 bases clipped from V and 9 bases from J, the junction kept 4 bases outside the gene matches. Germline CDR1 KGHSH, CDR2 LQKENI. The CDR3 has 14 amino acids. This CDR3 reads CASSPDRVGSPLHF. CDR3 sequence (DNA): TGTGCCAGCTCACCAGACAGGGTGGGTTCACCCCTCCACTTT.

The chain has TRBV6-5 and TRBJ1-4; 8 bases agree with TRBD1. The trim removed 11 bases at V and 4 bases at J, leaving 12 bases unmatched. This CDR3 comprises 15 residues. Germline-derived CDR1 and CDR2 are MNHEY and SVGAGI. The CDR3 nucleotides are TGTGCCGCATGGGACAGGAGGCTTATTAATGAAAAACTGTTTTTT. Protein product: CAAWDRRLINEKLFF.

This chain links TRBV24-1 with TRBJ2-1, with 11 positions matching TRBD1. Trimming took 9 bases from V and 3 from J; bases not matched to a gene: 12. From germline, CDR1 is KGHDR and CDR2 SFDVKD. The CDR3 is made up of 17 amino acids. The CDR3 region is CATGATGGTGGYNEQFF. Here the CDR3 DNA reads TGTGCCACCGGGGCTACGGGGGGGACAGGGGGCTACAATGAGCAGTTCTTC.

In this sample, this clone turned up once. The gene calls are TRBV28 and TRBJ1-5, with D possibly TRBD1 on 5 matching bases. The CDR3 has 15 residues. Trimming took 6 bases from V and 7 from J, leaving 19 bases between them. Looked up from germline, CDR1 is MDHEN and CDR2 is SYDVKM. CDR3 sequence (DNA): TGTGCCAGCAGCCTCCTGAATGGGGCGCGGCAGCCCCAGCATTTT. This sequence encodes CASSLLNGARQPQHF.

The chain has TRBV4-3 and TRBJ2-2, with 12 bases fitting TRBD1. This CDR3 contains 17 residues. Unmatched junction bases numbered 5, after V lost 0 bases and J lost 6 bases. Germline lookup yields CDR1 LGHNA and CDR2 YSLEER. This chain's CDR3 is CASSQDLGTGGPGELFF. The CDR3 DNA reads TGCGCCAGCAGCCAAGATCTAGGGACAGGGGGCCCCGGGGAGCTGTTTTTT.

The V and J genes are TRBV7-2 and TRBJ1-1; 9 bases line up with TRBD1. After removal of 0 bases from V and 1 base from J, the junction contained 12 bases not matched to a gene. The CDR3 covers 19 residues. CDR1 and CDR2 from the germline V gene are SGHTA and FQGNSA. In DNA, the CDR3 is TGTGCCAGCAGCTTAGCGCAGAACAGGGGGCGCGAATGGAACACTGAAGCTTTCTTT. Its translation: CASSLAQNRGREWNTEAFF.

Note on this clone: One junction end disagrees with the germline gene, perhaps due to a read error. The V gene is TRBV2, the J gene TRBJ2-7; 8 nucleotides line up with TRBD2. Germline V lookup: CDR1 SNHLY, CDR2 FYNNEI. The CDR3 covers 13 residues. The CDR3 here is CASNELAVYEQYF. The CDR3 DNA sequence: TGTGCCAGCAATGAACTAGCGGTTTACGAGCAGTACTTC.

CDR3 residues: CASSQADRGGSPLHF. In nucleotides, the CDR3 is TGTGCCAGCAGCCAGGCGGACAGGGGAGGTTCACCCCTCCACTTT. This chain connects TRBV3-1 (or the pseudogene TRBV3-2) to TRBJ1-6; 9 nucleotides match TRBD1. V lost 3 bases, J lost 9 bases, and 6 bases stayed unmatched. The CDR3 totals 15 residues. Germline loops: CDR1 LGHDT, CDR2 YNNKEL (reference sequence).

In DNA form, the CDR3 reads TGTGCCTGGATTGAGGGATCCCAAGAGACCCAGTACTTC. It codes for CAWIEGSQETQYF. The chain joins TRBV30 to TRBJ2-5; a weak D match, TRBD2 (5 bases). Germline V gene data show CDR1 as GTSNPN and CDR2 as SVGIG (reference sequence). Deletions cut 4 bases from V and 1 base from J, with 10 bases between. The CDR3 covers 13 residues.

The chain has TRBV7-8 and TRBJ2-3; 11 positions agree with TRBD2. CDR1 and CDR2 from the germline V gene are SGHVS and FQNEAQ. V was clipped by 5 bases and J by 2 bases; unmatched bases: 6. The CDR3 sequence is 16 residues long. CDR3 sequence: CASSAGLAGATDTQYF. For the CDR3, the DNA is TGTGCCAGCAGCGCAGGACTAGCGGGCGCCACAGATACGCAGTATTTT.

CDR3 residues: CAIPPHSYNSPLHF. The DNA of the CDR3 is TGTGCCATCCCCCCCCACTCCTATAATTCACCCCTCCACTTT. V is TRBV27 and J is TRBJ1-6; unclear D gene. CDR3 size: 14 residues. V dropped 10 bases and J dropped 0 bases, with 10 bases sitting between them. Germline V CDR1 and CDR2: MNHEY, SMNVEV (reference sequence).

This chain joins TRBV7-2 and TRBJ2-7; the D is unclear. Germline CDR1 is SGHTA and CDR2 is FQGNSA. V lost 0 bases to trimming and J lost 1 base, with 4 bases between them. The CDR3 has 13 amino acids. CDR3 nucleotide sequence: TGTGCCAGCAGCTTAGCGGAGTCCTACGAGCAGTACTTC. This gives the protein CASSLAESYEQYF.

This chain connects TRBV10-3 to TRBJ2-7, with D maybe TRBD1 (5 bases). The CDR3 has 14 amino acids. Trimming cost V 2 bases and J 5 bases, with 13 bases left between them. Germline-derived CDR1 and CDR2 are ENHRY and SYGVKD. CDR3 bases: TGTGCCATCAGTGAGGCGTACCAGGGTAACGAGCAGTACTTC. It yields the protein CAISEAYQGNEQYF.

The chain uses TRBV5-1 and TRBJ2-7, with 9 bases fitting TRBD1. Germline CDR1 and CDR2: SGHRS and YFSETQ. V was pared by 3 bases and J by 7 bases, with 5 bases of the junction left unmatched. This CDR3 has 13 amino acids. CDR3 in DNA: TGCGCCAGCAGCTCACAGGGGGCGCAAGAGCAGTACTTC. Amino acids: CASSSQGAQEQYF. The full variable domain, with the rest looked up from reference TRBV5-1 and TRBJ2-7, is KAGVTQTPRYLIKTRGQQVTLSCSPISGHRSVSWYQQTPGQGLQFLFEYFSETQRNKGNFPGRFSGRQFSNSRSEMNVSTLELGDSALYLCASSSQGAQEQYFGPGTRLTVT.